This TCR beta chain was sequenced in a study of blood T cell repertoires in COVID-19. As for the study in general: Donors in the United States, Italy and Spain gave samples during acute or convalescent COVID-19. In each case, the material was cDNA or gDNA derived from T cells, B-cell-depleted T cells, or PBMCs.

Only in-frame clones appear in the TCRdb table, and some are missing; sequencing was by immunoSEQ multiplex PCR. The sample lists some 290,000 clones; roughly nine tenths were seen once. V lost 3 bases, J lost 2 bases, and 5 bases lay in between. The germline V gene encodes CDR1 GTSNPN and CDR2 SVGIG (reference sequence). CDR3 size: 11 residues. Those enrolled, adults aged about 18 to 89 years, came from 25 or so US areas. Cohorts were based on clinical histories the participants reported. The gene calls are TRBV30 and TRBJ2-7; D not resolved. This receptor was identified in a woman younger than 45 who had been exposed to COVID-19. The specimen sequenced was PBMCs or T cells enriched from blood (not recorded which). For the CDR3, the DNA is TGTGCCTGGAGCGGTGCCTACGAGCAGTACTTC. Translation: CAWSGAYEQYF. The variable domain in full, with the rest retrieved from reference TRBV30 and TRBJ2-7, is SQTIHQWPATLVQPVGSPLSLECTVEGTSNPNLYWYRQAAGRGLQLLFYSVGIGQISSEVPQNLSASRPQDRQFILSSKKLLLSDSGFYLCAWSGAYEQYFGPGTRLTVT.